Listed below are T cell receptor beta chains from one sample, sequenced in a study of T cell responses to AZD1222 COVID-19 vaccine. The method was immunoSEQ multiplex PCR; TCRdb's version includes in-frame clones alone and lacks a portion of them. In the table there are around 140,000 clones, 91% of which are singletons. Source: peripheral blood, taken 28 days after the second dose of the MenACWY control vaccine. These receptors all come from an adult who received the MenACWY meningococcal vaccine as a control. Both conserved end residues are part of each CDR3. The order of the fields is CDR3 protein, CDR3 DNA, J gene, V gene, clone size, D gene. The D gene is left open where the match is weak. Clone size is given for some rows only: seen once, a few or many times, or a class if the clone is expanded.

CASSRDANWEPQHF	TGTGCCAGCAGCAGGGACGCCAATTGGGAGCCCCAGCATTTT	TRBJ1-5	TRBV5-5	-	-
CASSSSLAGGGTGELFF	TGTGCCAGCAGCTCCAGCCTAGCGGGAGGCGGGACCGGGGAGCTGTTTTTT	TRBJ2-2	TRBV7-9	-	TRBD2
CASSLETNYGYTF	TGCGCCAGCAGCTTGGAGACTAACTATGGCTACACCTTC	TRBJ1-2	TRBV5-1	-	-
CASSLAGGLAHNEQFF	TGTGCCAGCAGCTTGGCCGGGGGGTTGGCTCACAATGAGCAGTTCTTC	TRBJ2-1	TRBV5-4	-	TRBD2
CASIAGLYNEQFF	TGTGCCAGCATAGCGGGACTTTACAATGAGCAGTTCTTC	TRBJ2-1	TRBV12-3/TRBV12-4	-	TRBD2
CASSYSGGQGYEQYF	TGTGCCAGCAGTTACTCTGGGGGACAGGGATACGAGCAGTACTTC	TRBJ2-7	TRBV6-5	-	TRBD1
CASSLLSSGRTDTQYF	TGTGCCAGCAGCTTATTGTCTAGCGGTCGCACAGATACGCAGTATTTT	TRBJ2-3	TRBV11-2	-	TRBD2
CASSLRGGPQDTQYF	TGTGCCAGCAGCTTGCGCGGGGGGCCCCAGGATACGCAGTATTTT	TRBJ2-3	TRBV5-5	-	TRBD2
CASSDREFTDTQYF	TGCGCCAGCAGCGACAGGGAATTCACAGATACGCAGTATTTT	TRBJ2-3	TRBV5-1	few	TRBD1
CASNPGQGAVFGYTF	TGTGCCAGCAACCCGGGACAGGGGGCAGTTTTTGGCTACACCTTC	TRBJ1-2	TRBV2	once	TRBD1
CASSRRTDQETQYF	TGTGCCAGCAGCAGGCGGACAGACCAAGAGACCCAGTACTTC	TRBJ2-5	TRBV7-9	-	-
CASSYGRLDVTGELFF	TGTGCCAGCAGTTACGGTCGTCTGGATGTGACCGGGGAGCTGTTTTTT	TRBJ2-2	TRBV6-2/TRBV6-3	once	-
CASSQVGARDTQYF	TGTGCCAGCAGCCAAGTAGGGGCCCGGGATACGCAGTATTTT	TRBJ2-3	TRBV3-1/TRBV3-2	-	-
CASCSLQGYTGELFF	TGTGCCAGCTGTAGTCTGCAGGGATACACCGGGGAGCTGTTTTTT	TRBJ2-2	TRBV6-6	-	-
CASSPGLGQYSNQPQHF	TGTGCCAGCAGCCCCGGACTGGGACAGTATAGCAATCAGCCCCAGCATTTT	TRBJ1-5	TRBV16	-	TRBD1
CASSIEGIQPQHF	TGTGCCAGTAGTATCGAGGGTATTCAGCCCCAGCATTTT	TRBJ1-5	TRBV19	-	-
CASSFQFLGGQPQHF	TGTGCCAGCAGTTTCCAATTTTTGGGAGGTCAGCCCCAGCATTTT	TRBJ1-5	TRBV27	-	-
CASSPRGGQGVGTDTQYF	TGTGCCAGCTCACCACGGGGTGGGCAGGGAGTAGGCACAGATACGCAGTATTTT	TRBJ2-3	TRBV18	-	-
CSVLAGGWGTQYF	TGCAGCGTTCTAGCGGGAGGGTGGGGTACGCAGTATTTT	TRBJ2-3	TRBV29-1	-	TRBD2
CASSLGHGTGEETQYF	TGTGCCAGCAGTTTGGGCCATGGGACTGGGGAAGAGACCCAGTACTTC	TRBJ2-5	TRBV28	-	-
CAISGEERTNYGYTF	TGTGCCATCAGTGGGGAGGAACGTACTAACTATGGCTACACCTTC	TRBJ1-2	TRBV10-3	-	-
CASSKGGEQYF	TGTGCCAGCAGCAAGGGAGGCGAGCAGTACTTC	TRBJ2-7	TRBV21-1	-	-
CASRGAGANQPQHF	TGTGCCAGTAGGGGGGCAGGAGCCAATCAGCCCCAGCATTTT	TRBJ1-5	TRBV19	-	-
CASSVGSGPLETQYF	TGTGCCAGCAGCGTAGGGTCGGGACCTTTGGAGACCCAGTACTTC	TRBJ2-5	TRBV9	-	-